One and the same sample provided the 21 T cell receptor beta chains below, sequenced in a study of shared clonotypes between healthy human individuals. CD45RO-negative, CCR7-selected cells formed the naive CD8 fraction, which excluded terminally differentiated effector memory CD45RA+ cells. The method was immunoSEQ multiplex PCR; TCRdb's version includes in-frame clones alone and lacks a portion of them. The sample has around 2.1 million clones; approximately 94% are singletons. Material for sequencing was naive CD8+ T cells from PBMCs. The source of these receptors is a man aged 18 to 29 in good health. Some clones in this sample may be carry-over from other donors' samples.

This clone showed up just a few times. The rearrangement uses TRBV6-5 and TRBJ1-1; perhaps TRBD1 as D (6 bases). Germline V lookup: CDR1 MNHEY, CDR2 SVGAGI. This CDR3 contains 14 residues. The germline V and J ends were trimmed by 6 bases and 3 bases, with 14 bases remaining between them. Here the CDR3 DNA reads TGTGCCAGCAGGCAGGGGAATGGAGACACTGAAGCTTTCTTT. Protein: CASRQGNGDTEAFF.

A remark on this clone: Other DNA sequences of this sample code for an identical CDR3. The V gene is TRBV19, the J gene TRBJ2-7, with 10 bases identical to TRBD2. The V gene end was trimmed by 6 bases and the J gene end by 3 bases; junction bases not matched to a gene: 2. Per the germline V gene, CDR1 is LNHDA and CDR2 is SQIVND (reference sequence). The CDR3 totals 13 residues. The CDR3 coding sequence is TGTGCCAGTAGCCTAGCGGGAGACTACGAGCAGTACTTC. It translates to CASSLAGDYEQYF.

The chain has TRBV5-4 and TRBJ1-1, with 11 bases lining up with TRBD1. V was pared by 4 bases and J by 12 bases, with 8 bases of the junction left unmatched. This CDR3 region has 13 residues. Per the germline V gene, CDR1 is SGHNT and CDR2 is YYREEE (reference sequence). The CDR3: CASSPTGDRGTFF. As DNA, the CDR3 is TGTGCCAGCAGCCCCACCGGGGACAGGGGGACTTTCTTT.

V usage is TRBV10-1 and J usage is TRBJ1-5; possible D gene TRBD1, 6 bases. V lost 0 bases, J lost 6 bases, and 21 bases lay in between. The CDR3 runs to 18 residues. Germline assignment: CDR1 WNHNN and CDR2 SYGVQD (reference sequence). The CDR3 loop is CASSESLPRGAGGQPQHF. For the CDR3, the DNA is TGCGCCAGCAGTGAGTCTTTACCCAGGGGAGCGGGTGGTCAGCCCCAGCATTTT.

V and J are TRBV7-6 and TRBJ1-4, with 7 bases matching TRBD1. The germline gives CDR1 SGHVS, CDR2 FNYEAQ. Unmatched junction bases numbered 4, after V lost 1 base and J lost 5 bases. The CDR3 sequence is 15 residues long. The CDR3 here is CASSLGDSWNEKLFF. The CDR3, as DNA: TGTGCCAGCAGCTTAGGGGACAGCTGGAATGAAAAACTGTTTTTT.

The V gene is TRBV4-3, the J gene TRBJ1-2; 8 nucleotides match TRBD1. The germline V gene has CDR1 LGHNA and CDR2 YSLEER. V gave up 5 bases and J gave up 4 bases; unmatched junction bases: 15. This CDR3 spans 17 amino acids. DNA for the CDR3: TGCGCCAGCAGCGACGGGACAGGCCACCTCGGTAGCTATGGCTACACCTTC. Its translation is CASSDGTGHLGSYGYTF.

The chain has TRBV4-1 and TRBJ2-3; TRBD2 matches at 9 bases. Looked up from germline, CDR1 is MGHRA and CDR2 is YSYEKL. The V and J ends lost 4 bases and 3 bases, in that order; junction bases with no gene match: 11. The CDR3 loop spans 17 amino acids. The CDR3 is CASSRAWGLALTDTQYF. The CDR3 coding sequence is TGCGCCAGCAGCCGAGCGTGGGGACTAGCTTTAACAGATACGCAGTATTTT.

A remark on this clone: Compared with germline, one end of the junction differs, possibly owing to a read error. In DNA form, the CDR3 reads TGTGCCAGCAGTAAAGCTACTAGCGGGACCTACAATGAGCAGTTCTTC. This codes for CASSKATSGTYNEQFF. V usage is TRBV2 and J usage is TRBJ2-1, with 10 bases fitting TRBD2. CDR3 length: 16 residues. CDR1 and CDR2 (germline): SNHLY, FYNNEI. Combining the CDR3 with reference TRBV2 and TRBJ2-1 gives the whole variable domain EPEVTQTPSHQVTQMGQEVILRCVPISNHLYFYWYRQILGQKVEFLVSFYNNEISEKSEIFDDQFSVERPDGSNFTLKIRSTKLEDSAMYFCASSKATSGTYNEQFFGPGTRLTVL.

The chain couples TRBV7-6 to TRBJ2-5, with 9 bases that match TRBD2. V lost 2 bases, J lost 5 bases, and 12 bases stayed unmatched. Per germline, CDR1 SGHVS and CDR2 FNYEAQ. This CDR3 contains 17 residues. CDR3: CASSLPRPSGIDETQYF. CDR3 DNA: TGTGCCAGCAGCTTACCCAGGCCTAGCGGGATTGATGAGACCCAGTACTTC.

The chain is built from TRBV29-1 and TRBJ2-7, with D possibly matching TRBD2 (5 bases). Between the trimmed V and J ends, which lost 6 bases and 5 bases, there was a span of 20 bases. The CDR3 has 14 amino acids. Germline V gene sequence: CDR1 SQVTM, CDR2 ANQGSEA. The chain's CDR3 is CSVAGGSFGDEQYF. CDR3 bases: TGCAGCGTCGCAGGCGGGTCGTTTGGAGACGAGCAGTACTTC.

The rearrangement links TRBV19 to TRBJ2-1; D is perhaps TRBD1 (5 bases). The V gene lost 5 bases and the J gene lost 4 bases, with 12 bases spanning the gap. This CDR3 is built from 14 residues. From germline, CDR1 is LNHDA and CDR2 SQIVND (reference sequence). CDR3 region: CASSVDSPYNEQFF. For the CDR3, the DNA is TGTGCCAGTAGTGTCGACAGTCCTTACAATGAGCAGTTCTTC.

The CDR3 spells CASSNDRGGSRNTEAFF. CDR3 bases: TGTGCCAGCAGCAACGACAGGGGAGGTTCCAGGAACACTGAAGCTTTCTTT. The J gene is TRBJ1-1, the V gene TRBV7-9; TRBD1 aligns across 8 bases. The CDR3 runs 17 residues. Germline CDR1 and CDR2: SEHNR and FQNEAQ (reference sequence). With V trimmed by 5 bases and J by 1 base, 12 bases remained unmatched. Full variable domain (remainder filled in from reference TRBV7-9 and TRBJ1-1): DTGVSQNPRHKITKRGQNVTFRCDPISEHNRLYWYRQTLGQGPEFLTYFQNEAQLEKSRLLSDRFSAERPKGSFSTLEIQRTEQGDSAMYLCASSNDRGGSRNTEAFFGQGTRLTVV.

The rearrangement links TRBV6-5 to TRBJ2-5; unclear D gene. The V and J ends lost 1 base and 2 bases respectively, with 8 bases between them. The CDR3 length is 14 residues. Germline assignment: CDR1 MNHEY and CDR2 SVGAGI. The CDR3 here is CASSYFSRQETQYF. CDR3 bases: TGTGCCAGCAGTTACTTTAGCAGACAAGAGACCCAGTACTTC.

The chain joins TRBV7-9 to TRBJ2-5; the D gene is possibly TRBD1 (6 bases). Trimming cost V 0 bases and J 2 bases, with 13 bases left between them. CDR3 length equals 16 residues. Germline CDR1 and CDR2: SEHNR and FQNEAQ (reference sequence). CDR3 residues: CASSLARQGRQETQYF. The CDR3 nucleotides read TGTGCCAGCAGCTTAGCGCGGCAGGGGCGTCAAGAGACCCAGTACTTC.

The V call is TRBV6-1, the J call TRBJ2-6, with 7 bases that match TRBD1. The CDR3 contains 19 residues. V shed 4 bases, J shed 1 base, and the junction held 13 bases outside the gene matches. Germline values: CDR1 MNHNS, CDR2 SASEGT. CDR3 protein: CASSGLAPGTASGANVLTF. The CDR3 DNA is TGTGCCAGCAGTGGTCTTGCCCCCGGGACAGCTTCTGGGGCCAACGTCCTGACTTTC.

The J gene is TRBJ2-5, the V gene TRBV5-4; 10 nucleotides align to TRBD1. The CDR3 spans 16 residues. Per the germline V gene, CDR1 is SGHNT and CDR2 is YYREEE (reference sequence). The V and J ends lost 2 bases and 5 bases, in that order; junction bases with no gene match: 9. The CDR3 DNA reads TGTGCCAGCAGCTTAACCGGGACAGGGGACGCCGAGACCCAGTACTTC. Translating it yields CASSLTGTGDAETQYF.

The rearrangement uses TRBV9 and TRBJ2-3; D call uncertain. V dropped 3 bases and J dropped 3 bases, with 2 bases sitting between them. Per the germline V gene, CDR1 is SGDLS and CDR2 is YYNGEE. The CDR3 is made up of 11 amino acids. The CDR3 is CASSETDTQYF. CDR3 nucleotides: TGTGCCAGCAGCGAGACAGATACGCAGTATTTT.

V usage is TRBV5-6 and J usage is TRBJ2-7; 8 nucleotides align to TRBD1. Germline-derived CDR1 and CDR2 are SGHDT and YYEEEE. This CDR3 has 15 residues. V dropped 2 bases and J dropped 6; count of bases not matched to a gene: 10. CDR3: CASSLGTGSLREQYF. DNA of the CDR3: TGTGCCAGCAGCTTAGGGACAGGTTCTTTACGCGAGCAGTACTTC.

The rearrangement joins TRBV7-9 to TRBJ2-2; D is possibly TRBD2 (6 bases). CDR3 length: 18 amino acids. CDR1 and CDR2 from the germline V gene are SEHNR and FQNEAQ (reference sequence). Trimming shortened V by 5 bases and J by 5 bases, and 24 bases separated the two germline ends. The DNA of the CDR3 is TGTGCCAGCAGCAACCTATTTACGGGGGAGTGGAGGACCGGGGAGCTGTTTTTT. Translation gives CASSNLFTGEWRTGELFF.

The rearrangement joins TRBV6-5 to TRBJ1-2; 7 bases are shared with TRBD1. V shed 6 bases, J shed 4 bases, and the junction held 11 bases outside the gene matches. Germline lookup yields CDR1 MNHEY and CDR2 SVGAGI. The CDR3 sequence is 15 residues long. This CDR3 reads CASRPNRGGGYGYTF. CDR3 bases: TGTGCCAGCAGGCCAAACAGGGGCGGGGGCTATGGCTACACCTTC.

V and J are TRBV27 and TRBJ1-2; 9 nucleotides match TRBD1. The CDR3 runs 14 residues. Trimming removed 5 bases from V and 3 bases from J; junction bases left unmatched: 4. CDR1 is MNHEY and CDR2 is SMNVEV in the germline V gene (reference sequence). The CDR3 nucleotides are TGTGCCAGCAGTGACAGGGGGAACCACTATGGCTACACCTTC. Its protein product is CASSDRGNHYGYTF.